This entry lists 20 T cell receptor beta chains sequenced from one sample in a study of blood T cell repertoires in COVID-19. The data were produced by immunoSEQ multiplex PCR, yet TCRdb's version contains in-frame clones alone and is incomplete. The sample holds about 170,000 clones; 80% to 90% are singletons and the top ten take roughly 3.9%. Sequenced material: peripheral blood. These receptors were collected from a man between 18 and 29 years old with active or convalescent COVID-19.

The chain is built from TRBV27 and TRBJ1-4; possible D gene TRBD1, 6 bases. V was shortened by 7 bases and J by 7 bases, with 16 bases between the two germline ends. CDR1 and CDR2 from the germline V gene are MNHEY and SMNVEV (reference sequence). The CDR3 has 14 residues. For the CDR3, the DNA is TGTGCCAGCAAGGTCGGAACGACAGGTGAAAAACTGTTTTTT. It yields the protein CASKVGTTGEKLFF.

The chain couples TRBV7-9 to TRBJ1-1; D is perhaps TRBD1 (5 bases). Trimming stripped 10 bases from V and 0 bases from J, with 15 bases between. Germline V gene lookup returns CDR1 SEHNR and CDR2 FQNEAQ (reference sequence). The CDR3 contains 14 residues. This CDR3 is CATLQAGMNTEAFF. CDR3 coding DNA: TGTGCCACCCTACAGGCAGGGATGAACACTGAAGCTTTCTTT. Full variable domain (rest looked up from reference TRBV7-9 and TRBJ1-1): DTGVSQNPRHKITKRGQNVTFRCDPISEHNRLYWYRQTLGQGPEFLTYFQNEAQLEKSRLLSDRFSAERPKGSFSTLEIQRTEQGDSAMYLCATLQAGMNTEAFFGQGTRLTVV.

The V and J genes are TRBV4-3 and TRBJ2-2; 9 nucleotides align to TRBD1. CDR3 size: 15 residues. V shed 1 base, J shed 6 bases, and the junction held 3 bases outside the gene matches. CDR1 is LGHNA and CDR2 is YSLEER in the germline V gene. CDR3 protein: CASSQGYRGPGELFF. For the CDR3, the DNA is TGCGCCAGCAGCCAAGGGTACAGGGGGCCCGGGGAGCTGTTTTTT.

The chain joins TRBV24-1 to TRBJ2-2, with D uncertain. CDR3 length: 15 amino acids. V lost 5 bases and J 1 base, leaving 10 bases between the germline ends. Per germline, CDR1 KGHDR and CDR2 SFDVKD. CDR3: CATSVLRGNTGELFF. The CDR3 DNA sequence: TGTGCCACCAGTGTCCTGAGAGGGAACACCGGGGAGCTGTTTTTT.

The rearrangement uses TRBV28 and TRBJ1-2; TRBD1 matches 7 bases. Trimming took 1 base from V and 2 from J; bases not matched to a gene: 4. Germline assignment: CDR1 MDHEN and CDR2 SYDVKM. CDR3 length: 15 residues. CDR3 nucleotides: TGTGCCAGCAGTTTATATACAGGGGCCAACTATGGCTACACCTTC. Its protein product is CASSLYTGANYGYTF.

CDR3 sequence (DNA): TGCAGCGTTGGGACAGGGACCTACGAGCAGTACTTC. Protein sequence: CSVGTGTYEQYF. The gene calls are TRBV29-1 and TRBJ2-7; TRBD1 agrees at 8 bases. This CDR3 is 12 amino acids long. V was pared by 4 bases and J by 2 bases, with 1 base of the junction left unmatched. In germline, CDR1 is SQVTM, CDR2 ANQGSEA.

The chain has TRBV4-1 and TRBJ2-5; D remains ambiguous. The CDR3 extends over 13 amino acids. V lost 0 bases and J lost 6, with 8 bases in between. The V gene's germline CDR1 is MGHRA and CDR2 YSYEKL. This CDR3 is CASSQDPRKTQYF. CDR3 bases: TGCGCCAGCAGCCAAGATCCGCGAAAGACCCAGTACTTC.

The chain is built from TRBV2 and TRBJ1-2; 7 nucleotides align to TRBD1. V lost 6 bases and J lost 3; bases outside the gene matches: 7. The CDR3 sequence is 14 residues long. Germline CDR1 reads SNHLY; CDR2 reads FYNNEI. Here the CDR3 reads CASSAGQTYYGYTF. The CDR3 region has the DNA TGTGCCAGCAGCGCGGGACAGACCTACTATGGCTACACCTTC.

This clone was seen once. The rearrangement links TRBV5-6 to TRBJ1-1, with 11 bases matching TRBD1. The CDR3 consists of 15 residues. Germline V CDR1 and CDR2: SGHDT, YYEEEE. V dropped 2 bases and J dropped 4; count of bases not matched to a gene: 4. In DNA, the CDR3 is TGTGCCAGCAGCTTACGGGACAGGGGGAGCACTGAAGCTTTCTTT. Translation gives CASSLRDRGSTEAFF.

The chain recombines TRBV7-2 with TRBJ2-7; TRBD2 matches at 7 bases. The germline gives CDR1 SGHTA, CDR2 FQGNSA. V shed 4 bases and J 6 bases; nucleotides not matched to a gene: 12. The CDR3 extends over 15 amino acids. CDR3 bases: TGTGCCAGCAGCTATTTAGCGGGTTCCTCTTCCGAGCAGTACTTC. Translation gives CASSYLAGSSSEQYF.

The CDR3 DNA follows: TGTGCCAGCAGTTTATGGCGGGAGGTCCCCTACGAGCAGTACTTC. Translated, it gives CASSLWREVPYEQYF. This chain connects TRBV27 to TRBJ2-7; 8 nucleotides match TRBD2. The CDR3 has 15 amino acids. Trimming at V came to 1 base and at J to 2 bases, leaving 4 bases not matched to a gene. From germline, CDR1 is MNHEY and CDR2 SMNVEV (reference sequence).

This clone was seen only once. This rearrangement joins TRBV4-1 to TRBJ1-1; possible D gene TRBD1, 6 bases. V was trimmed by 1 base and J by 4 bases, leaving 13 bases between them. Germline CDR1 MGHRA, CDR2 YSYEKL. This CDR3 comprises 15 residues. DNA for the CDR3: TGCGCCAGCAGCCAAGGTCTGGGGGCGAGCACTGAAGCTTTCTTT. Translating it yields CASSQGLGASTEAFF.

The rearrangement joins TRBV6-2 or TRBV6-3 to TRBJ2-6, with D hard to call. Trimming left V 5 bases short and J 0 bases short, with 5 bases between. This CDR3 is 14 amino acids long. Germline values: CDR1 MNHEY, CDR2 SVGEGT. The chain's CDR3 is CASSASSGANVLTF. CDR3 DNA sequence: TGTGCCAGCAGTGCCAGCTCTGGGGCCAACGTCCTGACTTTC.

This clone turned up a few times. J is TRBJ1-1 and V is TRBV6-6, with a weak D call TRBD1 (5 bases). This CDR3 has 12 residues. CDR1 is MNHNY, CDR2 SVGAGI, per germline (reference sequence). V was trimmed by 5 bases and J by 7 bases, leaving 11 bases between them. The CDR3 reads CASSRGGDEAFF. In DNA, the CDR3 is TGTGCCAGCAGTCGGGGGGGGGATGAAGCTTTCTTT.

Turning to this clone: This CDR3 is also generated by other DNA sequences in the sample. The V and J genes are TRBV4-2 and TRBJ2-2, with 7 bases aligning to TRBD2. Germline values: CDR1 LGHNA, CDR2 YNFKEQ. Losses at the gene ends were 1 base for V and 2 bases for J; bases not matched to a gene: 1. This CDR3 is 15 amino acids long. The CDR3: CASSQGGGNTGELFF. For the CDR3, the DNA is TGTGCCAGCAGCCAAGGGGGGGGAAACACCGGGGAGCTGTTTTTT.

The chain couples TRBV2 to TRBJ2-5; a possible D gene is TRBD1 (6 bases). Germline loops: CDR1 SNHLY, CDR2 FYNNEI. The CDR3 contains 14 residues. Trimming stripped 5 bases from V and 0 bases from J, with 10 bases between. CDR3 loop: CASSKQGYQETQYF. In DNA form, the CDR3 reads TGTGCCAGCAGTAAACAGGGCTACCAAGAGACCCAGTACTTC.

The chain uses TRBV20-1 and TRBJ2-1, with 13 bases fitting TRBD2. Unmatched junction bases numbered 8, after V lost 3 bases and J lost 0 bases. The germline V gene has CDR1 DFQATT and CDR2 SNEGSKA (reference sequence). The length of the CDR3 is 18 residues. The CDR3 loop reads CSASGLAGEVFSYNEQFF. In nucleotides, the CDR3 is TGCAGTGCTAGTGGACTAGCGGGAGAGGTGTTCTCCTACAATGAGCAGTTCTTC.

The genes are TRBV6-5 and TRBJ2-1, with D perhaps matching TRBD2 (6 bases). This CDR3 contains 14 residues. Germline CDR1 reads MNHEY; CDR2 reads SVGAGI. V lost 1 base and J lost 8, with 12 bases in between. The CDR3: CASSYFGLPDEQFF. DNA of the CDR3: TGTGCCAGCAGTTACTTCGGACTACCCGATGAGCAGTTCTTC.

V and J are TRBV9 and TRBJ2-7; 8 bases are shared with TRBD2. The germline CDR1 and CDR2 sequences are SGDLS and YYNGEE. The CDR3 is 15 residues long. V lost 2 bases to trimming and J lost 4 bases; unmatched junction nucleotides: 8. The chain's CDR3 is CASSVGGLGSYEQYF. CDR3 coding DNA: TGTGCCAGCAGCGTTGGGGGACTAGGGTCTTACGAGCAGTACTTC.

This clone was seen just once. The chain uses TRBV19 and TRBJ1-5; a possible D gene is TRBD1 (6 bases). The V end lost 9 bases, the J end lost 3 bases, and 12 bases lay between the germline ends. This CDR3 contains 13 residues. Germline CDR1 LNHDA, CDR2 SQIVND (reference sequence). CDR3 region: CASRGQFNQPQHF. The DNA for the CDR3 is TGTGCCAGCCGCGGACAGTTCAATCAGCCCCAGCATTTT.